These 10 T cell receptor beta chains originate from one sample sequenced in a study of vaccination and CD4 T cells after COVID-19 (dated by TCRdb to between 2021 and 2024). Antigens for these TCRs are unknown. The receptor library was made with PCR. The sequencing machine was an Illumina iSeq 100. At the Johns Hopkins FTIC core, DNA from the cultured CD4+ T cells underwent TCR sequencing with the Oncomine TCR Beta short-read assay. TCRdb redid the processing of the public reads, applying fastp at Q25 and MiXCR, and retained in-frame beta chains. Rows with one shared CDR3 protein collapse into an entry with the most common genes and DNA. The sample contains more than 8,000 distinct CDR3 sequences, roughly 24% of them found a single time. More than 9.5% of the sample lies in the top ten. The treatment or condition label on this specimen signifies: approximately 10-day PBMC culture with coronavirus spike peptide pools or control peptides (ViraFEST assay).

The sample here was CD4+ T cells from blood, cultured in vitro, taken after SARS-CoV-2 vaccination. Receptors were obtained from a human donor who had recovered from COVID-19.

The table lists this clonotype with a few counts. The chain links TRBV18 to TRBJ2-3, with 8 bases fitting TRBD2. J lost 2 bases, V lost 3 bases, and 4 bases had no gene match. CDR1 and CDR2 from the germline V gene are KGHSH and LQKENI. The CDR3 is 15 residues long. CDR3 sequence: CASSPGLGSTDTQYF. CDR3 sequence (DNA): TGTGCCAGCTCACCGGGACTAGGCTCCACAGATACGCAGTATTTT.

In its sample, this clonotype was seen a few times. The V and J genes are TRBV28 and TRBJ2-5; the D is unclear. This CDR3 contains 14 residues. Trimming removed 6 bases from V and 5 bases from J, with 16 bases in between. Germline V gives CDR1 MDHEN, CDR2 SYDVKM. The DNA of the CDR3 is TGTGCCAGCAGCTCCTTATGGGGTTGGGAGACCCAGTACTTC. Translating it yields CASSSLWGWETQYF.

This clonotype was detected only a few times. The chain couples TRBV29-1 to TRBJ2-5, with D uncertain. The CDR3 is 15 residues long. Trimming pared 0 bases from V and 1 base from J, leaving 12 bases between. Germline-derived CDR1 and CDR2 are SQVTM and ANQGSEA. CDR3 sequence (DNA): TGCAGCGTTGAAGATCTCGGGCGGATCCAAGAGACCCAGTACTTC. Amino acids: CSVEDLGRIQETQYF. The whole variable domain, filled in from reference TRBV29-1 and TRBJ2-5, reads SAVISQKPSRDICQRGTSLTIQCQVDSQVTMMFWYRQQPGQSLTLIATANQGSEATYESGFVIDKFPISRPNLTFSTLTVSNMSPEDSSIYLCSVEDLGRIQETQYFGPGTRLLVL.

The chain joins TRBV6-2 or TRBV6-3 to TRBJ2-2; 7 bases agree with TRBD2. Unmatched junction bases numbered 8, after V lost 1 base and J lost 6 bases. The CDR3 sequence is 16 residues long. CDR1 MNHEY and CDR2 SVGEGT come from the germline V gene. The CDR3 nucleotides read TGTGCCAGCAGTTACTTCGGCGGGAGCAGTTCCGGGGAGCTGTTTTTT. Protein product: CASSYFGGSSSGELFF.

This clonotype was observed a few times. The J gene is TRBJ2-1, the V gene TRBV7-2; tentatively, D is TRBD1 or TRBD2 (5 bases each). The CDR3 covers 18 residues. The germline V and J ends were trimmed by 5 bases and 9 bases, with 29 bases remaining between them. Germline V lookup: CDR1 SGHTA, CDR2 FQGNSA. This CDR3 is CASSAMVGLAQRLGEQFF. The DNA of the CDR3 is TGTGCCAGCAGCGCCATGGTGGGGCTAGCTCAAAGGTTAGGTGAGCAGTTCTTC.

The chain has TRBV7-2 and TRBJ1-1; TRBD1 aligns across 8 bases. This CDR3 has 16 residues. Trimming at V came to 5 bases and at J to 5 bases, leaving 13 bases not matched to a gene. Germline lookup yields CDR1 SGHTA and CDR2 FQGNSA. CDR3 in DNA: TGTGCCAGCAGCCGTAAATACGGACAGGGTTTGACTGAAGCTTTCTTT. Its translation is CASSRKYGQGLTEAFF.

This sequence joins TRBV12-3 or TRBV12-4 and TRBJ2-5; TRBD2 matches 7 bases. The CDR3 runs 14 residues. The J segment lost 5 bases and the V segment lost 7 bases, leaving 10 bases of the junction unmatched. The CDR3 protein is CASTQTGGGETQYF. CDR3 sequence (DNA): TGTGCCAGCACCCAAACGGGGGGTGGTGAGACCCAGTACTTC.

This chain links TRBV2 with TRBJ2-3; tentatively, D is TRBD1 or TRBD2 (6 bases each). CDR3 length equals 16 residues. Trimming took 1 base from V and 2 from J, leaving 13 bases between them. Germline CDR1 is SNHLY and CDR2 is FYNNEI. The CDR3 bases are TGTGCCAGCAGTGAAGTAGGGGGGTGGCCCACAGATACGCAGTATTTT. This encodes CASSEVGGWPTDTQYF.

This clonotype was seen only once. The V and J genes are TRBV7-2 and TRBJ1-1; possible D gene TRBD1, 5 bases. CDR3 length: 15 residues. V was trimmed by 2 bases and J by 2 bases, leaving 12 bases between them. From germline, CDR1 is SGHTA and CDR2 FQGNSA. CDR3 region: CASSLWWTYNTEAFF. CDR3 bases: TGTGCCAGCAGCTTATGGTGGACATACAACACTGAAGCTTTCTTT.

This clonotype is labeled as medium-sized. The chain has TRBV20-1 and TRBJ1-1; D is possibly TRBD1 (6 bases). CDR1 is DFQATT, CDR2 SNEGSKA, per germline (reference sequence). V was cut by 3 bases and J by 10 bases, with 21 bases left in between. The CDR3 is made up of 14 amino acids. CDR3 region: CSASSGFRGAGAFF. As DNA, the CDR3 is TGCAGTGCTAGCTCAGGTTTCAGGGGAGCAGGAGCTTTCTTT.